This TCR beta chain was identified in a study of tumor and adjacent non-tumor tissue in lung cancer. For the study at large: Histology: about a dozen adenocarcinoma, a couple of squamous cell carcinoma, 1 small cell lung cancer. Study-level findings and limits: Higher tumor TCR diversity was associated with shorter survival.

Trimming removed 7 bases at V and 13 bases at J, with 26 bases between. The CDR3 contains 13 residues. Germline lookup yields CDR1 SQVTM and CDR2 ANQGSEA. Concerning this clonotype: Antigen specificity is unknown.

A modified ARM-PCR protocol with three rounds of nested PCR amplified TCRbeta. TCRdb analysed the multiplex PCR reads with MiXCR anew, one entry per CDR3 protein. The sample has around 99,000 distinct CDR3 sequences; approximately 71% are singletons. This sample's RNA came from whole unsorted tissue. Newly diagnosed lung cancer patients had thoracic surgery in China, August–late 2014, without prior chemotherapy. The sample was lung tumor tissue. The sequence was obtained from a woman aged 60-75 years with non-small cell lung cancer. The chain uses TRBV29-1 and TRBJ2-7, with D possibly being TRBD2 (5 bases). CDR3 sequence reads: CSAQTGNLYGHYF. In DNA, the CDR3 is TGCAGCGCCCAAACCGGGAATCTCTACGGGCACTACTTC.